This T cell receptor (beta chain) stems from a study of blood T cell repertoires in COVID-19 (dated by TCRdb to about 2020). For context, the study as a whole: Samples from collaborators originated in the United States, Italy and Spain and spanned both the acute and convalescent phases of COVID-19. Samples came from the ongoing ImmuneRACE study (first 160 participants) plus 1,254 subjects from 6 global collaborators. Subjects who had been exposed to COVID-19, were actively infected with it, or had recovered from it provided the deeply sampled blood TCRbeta repertoires that made up the dataset. The material from the prospective study consisted of cDNA or gDNA derived from T cells, B-cell-depleted T cells, or PBMCs. Nearly every sample came with metadata listing a de-identified subject ID, COVID-19 status, age in years and sex. A freely available public database, intended as a resource for researchers studying the immune response to SARS-CoV-2, is where the repertoires were released. Where available, HLA class I and class II types were obtained from metadata supplied by the sample provider rather than from assay-based typing.

At one collaborating source in Seattle, patients were enrolled during active infection and were followed longitudinally through the course of disease. Each collaborating institution followed its own protocols to collect whole blood in K2EDTA tubes. Collaborator samples were shipped for TCRbeta analysis as frozen whole blood, isolated PBMCs, or DNA extracted from either sample type. Looking up the germline V gene yields CDR1 SGHVS and CDR2 FQNEAQ. V and J are trimmed by 7 bases and 1 base, and the gene matches miss 3 bases of the junction. From its cysteine to its phenylalanine, the CDR3 spans 14 amino acids. Of all the DNA, just the CDR3 is kept, 42 bases in frame from base 1. A word on this clone: Which antigen it targets is not known. Per-base qualities were not stored, and no clone one base away is much larger.

The study at large found these results: The amount of clinical and demographic metadata varied by source and participant and was provided uncurated.

The immunoSEQ Assay, a bias-controlled multiplex PCR, was used to amplify TCRbeta CDR3 regions from genomic DNA. As for the original processing: Nucleated cell counts per sample were estimated from amplification of reference gene primers within the assay. To quantify the absolute abundance of each unique TCRbeta CDR3 rearrangement, sequence reads were collapsed and filtered. For each sample, productive Simpson clonality was calculated as the square root of Simpson's diversity index over productive rearrangements. The table was pulled from immuneACCESS by TCRdb, which kept in-frame rearrangements only. Such tables lose some clones; where checked, under half of the loss comes from unresolved V genes, and the rest has no known cause. The D gene and trimming were derived from the DNA, and the V and J assignments and clone size from that table. Recorded for this sample are 250,000 to 300,000 clones; nearly 90% of them occurred a single time. The ten most abundant clones make up 11% of the sample.

Sequencing was carried out using peripheral blood. The clonotype was recovered from a woman aged 25 to 39 with COVID-19, enrolled during active disease. This chain is built from TRBV7-8 and TRBJ2-2; 7 bases in the junction line up with TRBD1. The CDR3 sequence is CASTRTGNTGELFF. At the DNA level, the sequence is TGTGCCAGCACCCGGACAGGGAACACCGGGGAGCTGTTTTTT.